Reported below is one T cell receptor (beta chain). The germline V gene has CDR1 SQVTM and CDR2 ANQGSEA. The V segment lost 6 bases and the J segment 3 bases; nucleotides outside the gene matches: 10. The length of the CDR3 is 15 residues. This table comes from immunoSEQ multiplex PCR, and its TCRdb copy is limited to in-frame clones, with some not included. The table records about 60,000 clones, more than 70% of them present only once. The sample belongs to a study of memory CD4+ T cells and cytomegalovirus serostatus. About the research overall: Healthy Belgian adult donors included nine or ten CMV-positive and 24 CMV-negative people.

Single viable CD3+CD4+CD8-CD45RO+ cells were sorted as the memory CD4+ T cells. The chain uses TRBV29-1 and TRBJ2-3; 9 bases align to TRBD2. This receptor was obtained from an adult in good health and CMV-seronegative. Some clones in this sample may be carry-over from other donors' samples. The sequenced sample was memory CD4+ T cells from blood. The DNA of the CDR3 is TGCAGCGTAGACCTAGCGGGGAGGGGGACAGATACGCAGTATTTT. This codes for CSVDLAGRGTDTQYF.